These 28 T cell receptor beta chains were sequenced from one sample in a study of T cells in tumors after PD-1 blockade. Assay: immunoSEQ multiplex PCR; the TCRdb copy retains only in-frame clones and omits some. The table records some 18,000 clones, around 85% of them present only once. Specimen: PBMCs, collected after anti-PD-1 therapy. These receptors all come from a human donor with advanced basal cell or squamous cell carcinoma (not recorded which).

The chain carries TRBV2 and TRBJ2-2, with TRBD2 identical over 15 bases. The CDR3 covers 18 residues. The J segment lost 8 bases and the V segment lost 0 bases, leaving 7 bases of the junction unmatched. In germline, CDR1 is SNHLY, CDR2 FYNNEI. CDR3 loop: CASSEALGLAGGPGELFF. DNA for the CDR3: TGTGCCAGCAGTGAAGCCTTAGGACTAGCGGGGGGGCCTGGGGAGCTGTTTTTT.

This clone was seen just once. The genes are TRBV11-3 and TRBJ2-7, with TRBD2 matching over 12 bases. Germline-derived CDR1 and CDR2 are SGHNT and YENEEA. The length of the CDR3 is 15 residues. V shed 5 bases and J 3 bases; nucleotides not matched to a gene: 5. The CDR3 region is CASSPLAGGNYEQYF. For the CDR3, the DNA is TGTGCCAGCAGCCCTCTAGCGGGAGGGAACTACGAGCAGTACTTC.

The chain links TRBV24-1 to TRBJ2-7; 10 bases fit TRBD1. The CDR3 spans 15 residues. V shed 6 bases, J shed 5 bases, and the junction held 9 bases outside the gene matches. In germline, CDR1 is KGHDR, CDR2 SFDVKD. Here the CDR3 reads CATSITGTGEDEQYF. CDR3 bases: TGTGCCACCAGTATCACCGGGACAGGGGAGGACGAGCAGTACTTC.

This rearrangement joins TRBV2 to TRBJ2-5, with D unclear. CDR1 is SNHLY, CDR2 FYNNEI, per germline. Between the trimmed V and J ends, which lost 3 bases and 5 bases, there was a span of 7 bases. CDR3 size: 12 residues. CDR3 nucleotides: TGTGCCAGCAGTGATCCCCGGGAGACCCAGTACTTC. Protein product: CASSDPRETQYF.

This clone occurred once. The rearrangement uses TRBV5-1 and TRBJ2-7; 15 bases map to TRBD2. J was trimmed by 5 bases and V by 4 bases; bases with no gene match: 13. The germline CDR1 and CDR2 sequences are SGHRS and YFSETQ. This CDR3 comprises 18 residues. The CDR3 is CASSLGLAGGLRKDEQYF. The CDR3, as DNA: TGCGCCAGCAGCCTAGGACTAGCGGGAGGGCTCAGGAAGGACGAGCAGTACTTC.

CDR3 sequence (DNA): TGTGCCAGCAGTCCCGATCTAGCCAAAAACATTCAGTACTTC. As protein: CASSPDLAKNIQYF. The J gene is TRBJ2-4, the V gene TRBV6-5; D is uncertain. This CDR3 region has 14 residues. The germline V and J ends were trimmed by 5 bases and 0 bases, with 8 bases remaining between them. CDR1 and CDR2 from the germline V gene are MNHEY and SVGAGI.

J is TRBJ1-1 and V is TRBV3-1 (or the pseudogene TRBV3-2); D uncertain. This CDR3 is 15 amino acids long. Between the trimmed V and J ends, which lost 1 base and 8 bases, there was a span of 17 bases. Germline CDR1 reads LGHDT; CDR2 reads YNNKEL (reference sequence). As DNA, the CDR3 is TGTGCCAGCAGCCAAGCTTCCCGAGGCCTGAAGGAAGCTTTCTTT. Its translation is CASSQASRGLKEAFF.

The genes are TRBV2 and TRBJ1-1; D not resolved. This CDR3 spans 11 amino acids. Germline V gene lookup returns CDR1 SNHLY and CDR2 FYNNEI. V was shortened by 7 bases and J by 1 base, with 4 bases between the two germline ends. In nucleotides, the CDR3 is TGTGCCAGCACAGAGAACACTGAAGCTTTCTTT. Protein: CASTENTEAFF.

This clone ranks as medium-sized (0.01 to 0.1%). The chain recombines TRBV19 with TRBJ2-7; TRBD1 matches at 7 bases. The CDR3 sequence is 15 residues long. V trimming: 5 bases; J trimming: 0 bases; junction bases outside the gene matches: 7. Germline assignment: CDR1 LNHDA and CDR2 SQIVND (reference sequence). The CDR3 region is CASSPIWDSSYEQYF. The CDR3, as DNA: TGTGCCAGTAGTCCCATCTGGGACAGCTCCTACGAGCAGTACTTC.

This sequence joins TRBV28 and TRBJ1-1; the D gene is possibly TRBD1 (6 bases). Germline V CDR1 and CDR2: MDHEN, SYDVKM. CDR3 length equals 16 residues. Trimming took off 5 bases at V and 0 bases at J, with 16 bases between the two ends. CDR3: CASSRTSTGMNTEAFF. Written as DNA, the CDR3 is TGTGCCAGCAGTCGTACAAGTACAGGGATGAACACTGAAGCTTTCTTT.

V usage is TRBV7-2 and J usage is TRBJ2-3; D possibly corresponds to TRBD2 (6 bases). Germline V gene lookup returns CDR1 SGHTA and CDR2 FQGNSA. This CDR3 contains 16 residues. The germline V and J ends were trimmed by 5 bases and 1 base, with 16 bases remaining between them. The CDR3 DNA is TGTGCCAGCAGCCCGACTAGTCCCTTTGGCACAGATACGCAGTATTTT. This encodes CASSPTSPFGTDTQYF.

CDR3 bases: TGTGCCAGCAGCTTTAAGGGGGCCCCCTCCTACGAGCAGTACTTC. The encoded protein is CASSFKGAPSYEQYF. The chain employs TRBV5-4 and TRBJ2-7, with 7 bases fitting TRBD1. V lost 2 bases and J lost 0; bases outside the gene matches: 5. This CDR3 contains 15 residues. CDR1 and CDR2 from the germline V gene are SGHNT and YYREEE (reference sequence).

This clone came up a few times. The V gene is TRBV28, the J gene TRBJ2-3, with 8 bases that match TRBD2. This CDR3 region has 15 residues. The germline CDR1 and CDR2 sequences are MDHEN and SYDVKM. V gave up 4 bases and J gave up 6 bases; unmatched junction bases: 9. The CDR3: CASSSPGGGVDTQYF. The CDR3 bases are TGTGCCAGCAGTTCCCCCGGGGGGGGAGTCGATACGCAGTATTTT. The complete variable domain, with remaining parts taken from reference TRBV28 and TRBJ2-3, reads DVKVTQSSRYLVKRTGEKVFLECVQDMDHENMFWYRQDPGLGLRLIYFSYDVKMKEKGDIPEGYSVSREKKERFSLILESASTNQTSMYLCASSSPGGGVDTQYFGPGTRLTVL.

This sequence joins TRBV6-5 and TRBJ2-3; D unresolved. Trimming removed 2 bases at V and 5 bases at J, with 2 bases between. Germline CDR1 is MNHEY and CDR2 is SVGAGI. The CDR3 loop spans 11 amino acids. CDR3 region: CASSYEDTQYF. CDR3 nucleotide sequence: TGTGCCAGCAGTTACGAAGATACGCAGTATTTT.

The chain uses TRBV5-1 and TRBJ1-5; 7 nucleotides agree with TRBD1. The V segment lost 4 bases and the J segment 7 bases; nucleotides outside the gene matches: 11. CDR1 SGHRS and CDR2 YFSETQ come from the germline V gene. CDR3 size: 15 residues. The CDR3 DNA is TGCGCCAGCAGCCCCGGACAGGTCCCGGGACAGCCCCAGCATTTT. Protein product: CASSPGQVPGQPQHF.

The chain couples TRBV12-3 or TRBV12-4 to TRBJ2-3; D not resolved. V was cut by 6 bases and J by 7 bases, with 14 bases left in between. CDR3 length equals 13 residues. The CDR3 sequence is CASRGSGSHTQYF. CDR3 DNA: TGTGCCAGCAGGGGCTCCGGGTCACATACGCAGTATTTT.

CDR3 sequence (DNA): TGTGCCAGCAGCACCAACCCCGGGAGCTATGGCTACACCTTC. Its translation is CASSTNPGSYGYTF. The chain uses TRBV28 and TRBJ1-2; D unclear. CDR1 and CDR2 (germline): MDHEN, SYDVKM. Trimming removed 6 bases at V and 4 bases at J, with 15 bases between. The CDR3 is made up of 14 amino acids.

The chain is built from TRBV12-3 or TRBV12-4 and TRBJ1-2; 7 bases align to TRBD1. The CDR3 spans 11 residues. V was clipped by 8 bases and J by 7 bases; unmatched bases: 4. The chain's CDR3 is CASRDRAGYTF. CDR3 DNA sequence: TGTGCCAGCCGTGACAGGGCTGGCTACACCTTC.

The CDR3 reads CASSFASGNYEQYF. In nucleotides, the CDR3 is TGTGCCAGCAGCTTTGCTAGCGGGAACTACGAGCAGTACTTC. The genes are TRBV11-1 and TRBJ2-7, with TRBD2 identical over 9 bases. The CDR3 is 14 residues long. From germline, CDR1 is SGHAT and CDR2 FQDESV (reference sequence). V lost 3 bases, J lost 3 bases, and 3 bases stayed unmatched. The full variable domain, completed using reference TRBV11-1 and TRBJ2-7, is EAEVAQSPRYKITEKSQAVAFWCDPISGHATLYWYRQILGQGPELLVQFQDESVVDDSQLPKDRFSAERLKGVDSTLKIQPAELGDSAMYLCASSFASGNYEQYFGPGTRLTVT.

The rearrangement uses TRBV5-4 and TRBJ1-2, with 7 positions matching TRBD1. The CDR3 contains 13 residues. Germline V gives CDR1 SGHNT, CDR2 YYREEE (reference sequence). With V trimmed by 4 bases and J by 4 bases, 4 bases remained unmatched. DNA of the CDR3: TGTGCCAGCAGCGCCACAGGGGCCTATGGCTACACCTTC. The encoded protein is CASSATGAYGYTF.

The chain joins TRBV3-1 (or the pseudogene TRBV3-2) to TRBJ2-7; D perhaps matches TRBD2 (5 bases). CDR3 length: 13 amino acids. The germline CDR1 and CDR2 sequences are LGHDT and YNNKEL (reference sequence). The V end was cut by 2 bases, the J end by 2 bases, with 7 bases between. CDR3 sequence: CASSQFGAYEQYF. The CDR3 DNA is TGTGCCAGCAGCCAATTCGGGGCCTACGAGCAGTACTTC.

V gene TRBV19 combines with J gene TRBJ1-6; D is perhaps TRBD1 (5 bases). V lost 8 bases, J lost 14 bases, and 13 bases lay in between. The length of the CDR3 is 11 residues. CDR1 is LNHDA and CDR2 is SQIVND in the germline V gene (reference sequence). CDR3 region: CASLGVTTLHF. CDR3 bases: TGTGCCAGTCTGGGGGTCACAACCCTCCACTTT.

CDR3 in DNA: TGTGCCAGTAGTATGCAGGGGGGATTCGGCTACACCTTC. Residues: CASSMQGGFGYTF. J is TRBJ1-2 and V is TRBV19, with 7 bases fitting TRBD1. V lost 3 bases and J lost 8; bases outside the gene matches: 6. Germline values: CDR1 LNHDA, CDR2 SQIVND (reference sequence). This CDR3 is 13 amino acids long.

The chain carries TRBV7-6 and TRBJ1-4, with TRBD1 as a possible D gene (6 bases). The CDR3 has 17 residues. Deletions cut 3 bases from V and 8 bases from J, with 22 bases between. Germline V lookup: CDR1 SGHVS, CDR2 FNYEAQ. CDR3 nucleotides: TGTGCCAGCAGCTTGGAACCGGGGCGGGGGGCGCGAGAAAAACTGTTTTTT. This gives the protein CASSLEPGRGAREKLFF. The whole variable domain, remainder taken from reference TRBV7-6 and TRBJ1-4, is GAGVSQSPRYKVTKRGQDVALRCDPISGHVSLYWYRQALGQGPEFLTYFNYEAQQDKSGLPNDRFSAERPEGSISTLTIQRTEQRDSAMYRCASSLEPGRGAREKLFFGSGTQLSVL.

V and J are TRBV27 and TRBJ2-7, with 13 bases aligning to TRBD2. The germline gives CDR1 MNHEY, CDR2 SMNVEV (reference sequence). The CDR3 runs 13 residues. J was trimmed by 5 bases and V by 6 bases; bases with no gene match: 1. Written as DNA, the CDR3 is TGTGCCAGCAGACTAGCGGGGGGGAACGAGCAGTACTTC. It yields the protein CASRLAGGNEQYF.

The chain links TRBV5-1 to TRBJ2-7; D is unresolved. Trimming cost V 4 bases and J 12 bases, with 23 bases left between them. The CDR3 is 14 residues long. The germline CDR1 and CDR2 sequences are SGHRS and YFSETQ. Written as DNA, the CDR3 is TGCGCCAGCAGCCAGGACGCGGCAGGCTCCCCGTCGTACTTC. Amino acids: CASSQDAAGSPSYF.

The rearrangement links TRBV7-9 to TRBJ2-5; D not resolved. V was clipped by 1 base and J by 4 bases, with 13 bases between them. The V gene's germline CDR1 is SEHNR and CDR2 FQNEAQ (reference sequence). The CDR3 is 15 residues long. The CDR3 DNA is TGTGCCAGCAGCTTAGAGGGCATAATACGAGAGACCCAGTACTTC. Residues: CASSLEGIIRETQYF.

This clone has only one observation. The chain combines TRBV19 with TRBJ1-1, with D possibly being TRBD1 (5 bases). With 7 bases removed from V and 1 base from J, the gap between germline ends came to 16 bases. The CDR3 length is 15 residues. Germline V CDR1 and CDR2: LNHDA, SQIVND (reference sequence). The CDR3 is CASKIIQEGNTEAFF. CDR3 nucleotide sequence: TGTGCCAGTAAAATAATACAGGAGGGGAACACTGAAGCTTTCTTT.